The 4 T cell receptor beta chains below come from one sample, sequenced in a study of T cell responses to AZD1222 COVID-19 vaccine. This table comes from immunoSEQ multiplex PCR, and its TCRdb copy is limited to in-frame clones, with some not included. The sample holds 95,000 to 110,000 clones; more than 80% are singletons and the top ten take 6.5% to 8%. Source: peripheral blood, taken on day 0 of AZD1222 vaccination. These receptors were taken from an adult in good health.

This clone was picked up one time. V is TRBV19 and J is TRBJ1-4; the match to TRBD1 covers 8 bases. The J segment lost 7 bases and the V segment lost 4 bases, leaving 2 bases of the junction unmatched. Germline CDR1 LNHDA, CDR2 SQIVND (reference sequence). CDR3 size: 13 residues. CDR3: CASSKDRAEKLFF. CDR3 DNA sequence: TGTGCCAGTAGTAAGGACAGGGCTGAAAAACTGTTTTTT.

This clone was found once. This chain uses TRBV5-6 with TRBJ2-7; 8 bases align to TRBD2. The CDR3 is 15 residues long. Germline lookup yields CDR1 SGHDT and CDR2 YYEEEE. V was pared by 4 bases and J by 7 bases, with 13 bases of the junction left unmatched. The CDR3 is CASSRPSAAGGEQYF. The CDR3 bases are TGTGCCAGCAGCCGGCCTAGCGCGGCGGGAGGAGAGCAGTACTTC.

The chain couples TRBV27 to TRBJ1-2; 8 bases line up with TRBD1. Germline V lookup: CDR1 MNHEY, CDR2 SMNVEV (reference sequence). V dropped 4 bases and J dropped 4; count of bases not matched to a gene: 8. This CDR3 contains 15 residues. This CDR3 reads CASSSPGGGGYGYTF. The CDR3 DNA reads TGTGCCAGCAGTTCCCCAGGGGGCGGGGGCTATGGCTACACCTTC.

V is TRBV11-3 and J is TRBJ1-2; no definite D call. CDR3 length: 14 residues. Trimming cost V 0 bases and J 8 bases, with 13 bases left between them. Germline values: CDR1 SGHNT, CDR2 YENEEA. CDR3 DNA sequence: TGTGCCAGCAGCTTAGAATTTGGGGAAGGGGGCTACACCTTC. It translates to CASSLEFGEGGYTF.